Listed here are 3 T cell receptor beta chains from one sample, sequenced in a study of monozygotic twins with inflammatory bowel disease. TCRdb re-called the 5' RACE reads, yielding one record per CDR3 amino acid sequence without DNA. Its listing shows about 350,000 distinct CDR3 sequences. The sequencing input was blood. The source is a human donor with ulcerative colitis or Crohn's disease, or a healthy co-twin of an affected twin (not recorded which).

The CDR3 loop is CASSIGGATTDTQYF. The chain links TRBV19 to TRBJ2-3; as DNA is missing, the TRBD1 call by TCRdb cannot be tested. The CDR3 is made up of 15 amino acids. Germline assignment: CDR1 LNHDA and CDR2 SQIVND (reference sequence).

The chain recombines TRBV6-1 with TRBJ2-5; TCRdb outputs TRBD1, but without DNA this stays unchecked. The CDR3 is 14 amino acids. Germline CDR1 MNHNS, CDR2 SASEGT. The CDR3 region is CASSPAGESETQYF.

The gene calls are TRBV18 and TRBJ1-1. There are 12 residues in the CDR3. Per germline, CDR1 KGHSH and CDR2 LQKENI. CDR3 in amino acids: CASSSVDTEAFF.